Listed below are T cell receptor beta chains from one sample, sequenced in a study of shared clonotypes between healthy human individuals. Data came from immunoSEQ multiplex PCR; TCRdb stores just in-frame clones and leaves some out. Here the sample spans around 200,000 clones, around 63% being singletons. The sequencing input was memory CD4+ T cells sorted from blood. These receptors were obtained from a man aged 25 to 40 in good health. Each CDR3 is given with its conserved first and last residue. A D gene is named only where the DNA matches it firmly. Size is omitted from some rows. Given values are once, few, many or a class for expanded clones.

length: 15
J: TRBJ2-2
D: .
V: TRBV14
size: .
DNA: TGTGCCAGCAGCCAAGATTTGTGGACCGCCGGGGAGCTGTTTTTT
CDR3: CASSQDLWTAGELFF

length: 13
J: TRBJ2-1
D: .
V: TRBV7-3
size: .
DNA: TGTGCCAGCAGCGACCCGGGGGACAATGAGCAGTTCTTC
CDR3: CASSDPGDNEQFF

length: 12
J: TRBJ2-5
D: .
V: TRBV7-6
size: few
DNA: TGTGCCAGCAGCGGACACCAAGAGACCCAGTACTTC
CDR3: CASSGHQETQYF

length: 20
J: TRBJ1-4
D: TRBD1
V: TRBV15
size: few
DNA: TGTGCCACCAGCAGAGAAAAGAGCGGGACAGGGGGAATTTTAGGTGAAAAACTGTTTTTT
CDR3: CATSREKSGTGGILGEKLFF

length: 12
J: TRBJ2-7
D: .
V: TRBV30
size: .
DNA: TGTGCCTGGAGTTTCCGCTCCTACGAGCAGTACTTC
CDR3: CAWSFRSYEQYF

length: 14
J: TRBJ2-7
D: TRBD1
V: TRBV28
size: .
DNA: TGTGCCAGCAGTTTCGACAGGGTACGCGACGAGCAGTACTTC
CDR3: CASSFDRVRDEQYF

length: 11
J: TRBJ1-4
D: .
V: TRBV20-1
size: .
DNA: TGCAGTGCGGCGGGCTTGAGCCAACTGTTTTTT
CDR3: CSAAGLSQLFF

length: 16
J: TRBJ1-2
D: TRBD1
V: TRBV5-1
size: .
DNA: TGCGCCAGCAGCTTGGCTAGGACAGGGGGCGCAGGTGGCTACACCTTC
CDR3: CASSLARTGGAGGYTF

length: 16
J: TRBJ2-2
D: TRBD1
V: TRBV9
size: .
DNA: TGTGCCAGCAGCGTAGACAGGACAGGATACACCGGGGAGCTGTTTTTT
CDR3: CASSVDRTGYTGELFF

length: 15
J: TRBJ1-1
D: .
V: TRBV27
size: once
DNA: TGTGCCAGCAGTTTAAAAAACTTCGGATACACAGAAGCTTTCTTT
CDR3: CASSLKNFGYTEAFF

length: 14
J: TRBJ2-3
D: TRBD1
V: TRBV7-9
size: .
DNA: TGTGCCAGCGCCTGGGACAGTAGCACAGATACGCAGTATTTT
CDR3: CASAWDSSTDTQYF

length: 12
J: TRBJ1-2
D: .
V: TRBV28
size: .
DNA: TGTGCCACCACCCGCAGGGTCGATGGCTACACCTTC
CDR3: CATTRRVDGYTF

length: 15
J: TRBJ2-7
D: .
V: TRBV7-9
size: .
DNA: TGTGCCAGCAGCTCGAGGACAGACCCCTCCTACGAGCAGTACTTC
CDR3: CASSSRTDPSYEQYF

length: 15
J: TRBJ2-2
D: .
V: TRBV30
size: few
DNA: TGTGCCTGGAGTGTACCAGGCAGTAATACCGGGGAGCTGTTTTTT
CDR3: CAWSVPGSNTGELFF

length: 11
J: TRBJ2-7
D: .
V: TRBV28
size: .
DNA: TGTGCCAGCAGTGATGTTTACGAGCAGTACTTC
CDR3: CASSDVYEQYF

length: 14
J: TRBJ1-1
D: TRBD1
V: TRBV2
size: .
DNA: TGTGCCAGCAGTAGACAGGGGGCGAACACTGAAGCTTTCTTT
CDR3: CASSRQGANTEAFF

length: 16
J: TRBJ1-1
D: TRBD1
V: TRBV28
size: many
DNA: TGTGCCAGCAGCCGCCAGACAGGGGGATCGAACACTGAAGCTTTCTTT
CDR3: CASSRQTGGSNTEAFF

length: 15
J: TRBJ2-7
D: .
V: TRBV7-2
size: .
DNA: TGTGCCAGCAGCTTATGGGACAACGACTACTACGAGCAGTACTTC
CDR3: CASSLWDNDYYEQYF

length: 16
J: TRBJ2-1
D: .
V: TRBV18
size: .
DNA: TGTGCCAGCTCAACTGACCGGGAGAGCTCCTACAATGAGCAGTTCTTC
CDR3: CASSTDRESSYNEQFF

length: 15
J: TRBJ2-1
D: .
V: TRBV28
size: few
DNA: TGTGCCAGCAGTGGCCACGGGGGTATGGTCAATGAGCAGTTCTTC
CDR3: CASSGHGGMVNEQFF

length: 10
J: TRBJ2-7
D: .
V: TRBV27
size: .
DNA: TGTGCCAGCAGTTTTAGTGAGCAGTACTTC
CDR3: CASSFSEQYF

length: 13
J: TRBJ2-7
D: .
V: TRBV28
size: .
DNA: TGTGCCAGCAGTTTAGGTTGGACGGACGAGCAGTACTTC
CDR3: CASSLGWTDEQYF

length: 13
J: TRBJ1-2
D: .
V: TRBV18
size: once
DNA: TGTGCCAGCTCACCGCAGTACGGCGGGGGCTACACCTTC
CDR3: CASSPQYGGGYTF

length: 13
J: TRBJ2-1
D: TRBD2
V: TRBV19
size: few
DNA: TGTGCCAGCCTCCCGGGGACTAGCGGGAGCCTGATCTTC
CDR3: CASLPGTSGSLIF

length: 16
J: TRBJ2-1
D: .
V: TRBV28
size: few
DNA: TGTGCCAGCAGCCTACCTCGGACTCTCCAGTACAATGAGCAGTTCTTC
CDR3: CASSLPRTLQYNEQFF

length: 16
J: TRBJ2-7
D: TRBD1
V: TRBV19
size: .
DNA: TGTGCCAGTAGTAGCGACCAGGGGGCGCGCCTCTACGAGCAGTACTTC
CDR3: CASSSDQGARLYEQYF

length: 14
J: TRBJ2-1
D: TRBD2
V: TRBV6-6
size: once
DNA: TGTGCCAGCAGTTACCTAGGACTAGTTCATGAGCAGTTCTTC
CDR3: CASSYLGLVHEQFF

length: 15
J: TRBJ2-3
D: TRBD2
V: TRBV29-1
size: .
DNA: TGCAGCGTTCTCCCCCGGGGGGGGGTAACAGATACGCAGTATTTT
CDR3: CSVLPRGGVTDTQYF

length: 14
J: TRBJ2-7
D: TRBD2
V: TRBV27
size: once
DNA: TGTGCCAGCAGTTCCCTACTAGCGAACTACGAGCAGTACTTC
CDR3: CASSSLLANYEQYF

length: 14
J: TRBJ2-1
D: TRBD1
V: TRBV18
size: .
DNA: TGTGCCAGCTCGCCAAGGACAGGGTTCGATGAGCAGTTCTTC
CDR3: CASSPRTGFDEQFF